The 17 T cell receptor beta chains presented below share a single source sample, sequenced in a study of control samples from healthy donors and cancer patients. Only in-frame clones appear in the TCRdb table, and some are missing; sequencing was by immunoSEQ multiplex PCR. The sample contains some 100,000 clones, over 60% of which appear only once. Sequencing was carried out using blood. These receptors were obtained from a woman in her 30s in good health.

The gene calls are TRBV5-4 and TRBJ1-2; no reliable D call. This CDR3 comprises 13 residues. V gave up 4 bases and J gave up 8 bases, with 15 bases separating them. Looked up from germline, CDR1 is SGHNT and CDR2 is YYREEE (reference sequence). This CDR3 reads CASSPTGSGGYTF. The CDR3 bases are TGTGCCAGCAGCCCGACCGGTAGCGGGGGCTACACCTTC.

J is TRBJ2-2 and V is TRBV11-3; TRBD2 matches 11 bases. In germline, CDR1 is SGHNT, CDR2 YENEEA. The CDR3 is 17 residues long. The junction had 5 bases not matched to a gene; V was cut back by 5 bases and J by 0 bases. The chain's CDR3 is CASSLRGLAANTGELFF. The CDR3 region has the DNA TGTGCCAGCAGCCTCCGGGGACTAGCGGCGAACACCGGGGAGCTGTTTTTT. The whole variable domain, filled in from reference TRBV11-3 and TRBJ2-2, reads EAGVVQSPRYKIIEKKQPVAFWCNPISGHNTLYWYLQNLGQGPELLIRYENEEAVDDSQLPKDRFSAERLKGVDSTLKIQPAELGDSAVYLCASSLRGLAANTGELFFGEGSRLTVL.

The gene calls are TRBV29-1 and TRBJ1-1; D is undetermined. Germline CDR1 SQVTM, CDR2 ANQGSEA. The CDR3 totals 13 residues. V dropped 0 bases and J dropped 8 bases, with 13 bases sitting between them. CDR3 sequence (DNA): TGCAGCGTTGAAGAAGCGTGGGATACCGAAGCTTTCTTT. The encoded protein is CSVEEAWDTEAFF.

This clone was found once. The CDR3 region is CASYSPGRGDEQFF. As DNA, the CDR3 is TGTGCCAGCTACTCCCCCGGAAGGGGCGATGAGCAGTTCTTC. The rearrangement joins TRBV2 to TRBJ2-1; D may be TRBD1 (5 bases). V was clipped by 8 bases and J by 8 bases, with 19 bases between them. CDR1 and CDR2 from the germline V gene are SNHLY and FYNNEI. CDR3 length: 14 residues.

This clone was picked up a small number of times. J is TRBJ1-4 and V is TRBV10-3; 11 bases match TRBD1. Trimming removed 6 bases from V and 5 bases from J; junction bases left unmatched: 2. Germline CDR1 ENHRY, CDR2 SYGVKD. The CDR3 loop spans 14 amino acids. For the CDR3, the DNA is TGTGCCATCAGCGGGACAGGGGGAAATGAAAAACTGTTTTTT. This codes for CAISGTGGNEKLFF.

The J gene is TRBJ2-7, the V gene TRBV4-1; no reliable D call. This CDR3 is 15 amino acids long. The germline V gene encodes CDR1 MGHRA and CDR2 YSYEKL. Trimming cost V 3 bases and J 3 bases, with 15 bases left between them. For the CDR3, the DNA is TGCGCCAGCAGCCATTCATCCGCTGGTAACTACGAGCAGTACTTC. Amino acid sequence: CASSHSSAGNYEQYF.

CDR3 sequence reads: CASSPRAGSSYNSPLHF. As DNA, the CDR3 is TGTGCCAGCTCACCACGGGCGGGAAGCTCCTATAATTCACCCCTCCACTTT. This sequence joins TRBV18 and TRBJ1-6, with D unclear. Germline loops: CDR1 KGHSH, CDR2 LQKENI. CDR3 length: 17 residues. Deletions cut 1 base from V and 0 bases from J, with 10 bases between.

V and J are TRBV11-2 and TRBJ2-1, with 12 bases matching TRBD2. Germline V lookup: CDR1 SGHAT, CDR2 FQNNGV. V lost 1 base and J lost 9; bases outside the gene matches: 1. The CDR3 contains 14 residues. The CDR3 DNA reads TGTGCCAGCAGCTTAGCGACTAGCGGGGGTGAGCAGTTCTTC. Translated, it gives CASSLATSGGEQFF.

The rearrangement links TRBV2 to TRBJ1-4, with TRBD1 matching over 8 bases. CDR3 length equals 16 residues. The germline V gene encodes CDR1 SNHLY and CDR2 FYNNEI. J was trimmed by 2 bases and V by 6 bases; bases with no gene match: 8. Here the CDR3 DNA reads TGTGCCAGCAGGCAGAGGACAGGGTCCACTAATGAAAAACTGTTTTTT. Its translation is CASRQRTGSTNEKLFF.

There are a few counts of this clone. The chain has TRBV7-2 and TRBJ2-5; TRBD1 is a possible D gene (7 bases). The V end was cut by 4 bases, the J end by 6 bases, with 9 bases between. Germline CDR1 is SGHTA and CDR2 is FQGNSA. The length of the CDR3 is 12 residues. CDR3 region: CASSSGGQTQYF. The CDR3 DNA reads TGTGCCAGCAGCTCAGGGGGGCAGACCCAGTACTTC.

CDR3 protein: CASTPAGTEAFF. DNA of the CDR3: TGTGCCAGCACTCCGGCTGGGACAGAAGCTTTCTTT. The rearrangement uses TRBV12-3 or TRBV12-4 and TRBJ1-1; D might be TRBD1 (6 bases). Trimming cost V 7 bases and J 8 bases, with 14 bases left between them. The CDR3 is 12 residues long.

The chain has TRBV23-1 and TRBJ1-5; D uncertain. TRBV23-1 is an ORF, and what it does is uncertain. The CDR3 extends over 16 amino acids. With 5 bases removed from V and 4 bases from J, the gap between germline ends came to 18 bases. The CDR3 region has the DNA TGCGCCAGCAGTTACGGGCCAACGCCTCAAAATCAGCCCCAGCATTTT. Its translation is CASSYGPTPQNQPQHF.

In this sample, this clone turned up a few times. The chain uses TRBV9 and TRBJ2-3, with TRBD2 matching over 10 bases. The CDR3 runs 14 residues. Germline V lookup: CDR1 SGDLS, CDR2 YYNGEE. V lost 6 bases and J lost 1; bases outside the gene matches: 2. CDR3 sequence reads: CASTLAGGTDTQYF. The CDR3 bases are TGTGCCAGCACCCTAGCGGGGGGCACAGATACGCAGTATTTT.

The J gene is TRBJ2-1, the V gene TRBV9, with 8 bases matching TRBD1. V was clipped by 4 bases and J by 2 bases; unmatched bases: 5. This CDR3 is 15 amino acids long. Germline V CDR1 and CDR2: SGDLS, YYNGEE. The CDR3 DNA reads TGTGCCAGCAGCAGCGACAGGGGCCCCTACAATGAGCAGTTCTTC. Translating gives CASSSDRGPYNEQFF.

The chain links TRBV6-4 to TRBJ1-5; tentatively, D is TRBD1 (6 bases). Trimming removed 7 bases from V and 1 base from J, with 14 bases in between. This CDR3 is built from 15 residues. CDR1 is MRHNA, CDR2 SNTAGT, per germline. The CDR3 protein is CASIGRTASNQPQHF. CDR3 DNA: TGTGCCAGCATAGGGAGGACAGCCAGCAATCAGCCCCAGCATTTT.

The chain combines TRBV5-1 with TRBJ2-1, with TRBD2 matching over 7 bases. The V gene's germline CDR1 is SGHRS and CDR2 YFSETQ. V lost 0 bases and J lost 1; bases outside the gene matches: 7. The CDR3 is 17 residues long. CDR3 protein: CASSLDPSGISYNEQFF. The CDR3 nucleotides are TGCGCCAGCAGCTTGGATCCTAGCGGAATTTCCTACAATGAGCAGTTCTTC.

Here the CDR3 reads CASSVGLGLNNSPLHF. In DNA form, the CDR3 reads TGTGCCAGCAGTGTAGGTTTAGGGTTAAATAATTCACCCCTCCACTTT. V gene TRBV2 combines with J gene TRBJ1-6; D gene unclear. This CDR3 has 16 residues. V was trimmed by 4 bases and J by 5 bases, leaving 15 bases between them. From germline, CDR1 is SNHLY and CDR2 FYNNEI.